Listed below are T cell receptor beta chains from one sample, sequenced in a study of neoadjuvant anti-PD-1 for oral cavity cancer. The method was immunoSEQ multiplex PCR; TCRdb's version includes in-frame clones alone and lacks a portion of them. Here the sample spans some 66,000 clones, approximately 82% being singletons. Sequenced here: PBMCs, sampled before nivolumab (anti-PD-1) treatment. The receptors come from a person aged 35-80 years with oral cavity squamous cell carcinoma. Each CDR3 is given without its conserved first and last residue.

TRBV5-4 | ASSLTFRTGNSPLH
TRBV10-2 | ASSVGRGVTEAF
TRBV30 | AWSGSGKGFRYGYT
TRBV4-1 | ASSRTPPLAGIQETQY
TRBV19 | ASSGQNYGYT
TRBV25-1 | ASSAGTSIWETQY
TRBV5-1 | ASSLGQGRGGYT
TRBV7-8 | ASSLVAYEQY
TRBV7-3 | ASRRGQGGTGELF
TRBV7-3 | ASSQNRGLAGELF
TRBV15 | ATSRDPRSGDTDTQY
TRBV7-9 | ASNKVDRGSRFGYT
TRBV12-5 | ASGSSMGNWYYGYT
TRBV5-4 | ASSVAGTGLEQY
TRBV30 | AWSVHANTEAF
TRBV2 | ASSVNLRETQY
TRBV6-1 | ASSVGARRRSTEAF
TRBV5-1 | ASSDAERRLGTEAF
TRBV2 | ASRQDTSVQY
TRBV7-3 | ASSLQAPVLQETQY
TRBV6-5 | ASSYSVGTGAEKLF
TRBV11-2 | ASNRLLAGRYNEQF
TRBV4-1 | ASSRSPSLAGNTQY
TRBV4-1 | ASSHQARRLDGYT